Described below is a single T cell receptor (beta chain) sequence and its context. These data belong to a study of shared clonotypes between healthy human individuals. Profiled with immunoSEQ multiplex PCR; TCRdb holds only in-frame clones, not every one. The sample yields hundreds of thousands of clones, 92% seen once. CD8 cells regarded as naive lacked CD45RO, were positively chosen for CCR7, and omitted terminally differentiated effector memory CD45RA+ cells. The TCR comes from a man aged 25-45 years in good health. The sample taken for sequencing was naive CD8+ T cells sorted from blood.

Here the CDR3 reads CASSQERGDFTDTQYF. DNA of the CDR3: TGTGCCAGCAGCCAAGAACGGGGGGACTTCACAGATACGCAGTATTTT. The rearrangement links TRBV4-2 to TRBJ2-3, with 7 nucleotides matching TRBD2. CDR1 LGHNA and CDR2 YNFKEQ come from the germline V gene. The V and J ends lost 0 bases and 2 bases, in that order; junction bases with no gene match: 5. The CDR3 is 16 residues long.